This TCR beta chain is from a study of blood T cell repertoires in COVID-19. Clones were sequenced by immunoSEQ multiplex PCR, and TCRdb holds only the in-frame ones, with some missing. The data contain some 100,000 clones, 88% of them singletons. This clone occurred once. The CDR3 length is 15 residues. The V and J ends lost 5 bases and 1 base, in that order; junction bases with no gene match: 4. In germline, CDR1 is MNHEY, CDR2 SVGAGI. The sequencing input was peripheral blood. The origin of this receptor is a woman aged 60-75 years with acute or convalescent COVID-19. The rearrangement links TRBV6-5 to TRBJ2-3; TRBD2 matches at 9 bases. The CDR3 loop reads CASSTGLAGTDTQYF. CDR3 in DNA: TGTGCCAGCAGTACGGGACTAGCAGGCACAGATACGCAGTATTTT.